This T cell receptor (beta chain) comes out of a study of blood T cell repertoires in COVID-19 (dated by TCRdb to about 2020). Background for the entire study: Collaborator samples came from the United States, Italy and Spain and covered acute and convalescent phases of COVID-19. The repertoires were released in a freely available public database meant as a resource for research on the immune response to SARS-CoV-2. Samples were obtained from the ongoing ImmuneRACE study (first 160 participants) and from over 1,000 subjects provided by 6 global collaborators. Deeply sampled blood TCRbeta repertoires from subjects exposed to, actively infected with, or recovered from COVID-19 were included in the dataset. Sample metadata almost always included a de-identified subject ID, COVID-19 status, age in years and sex. The prospective study material was composed of cDNA or gDNA derived from T cells, B-cell-depleted T cells, or PBMCs. Where HLA class I and class II types were available, the types were taken from metadata supplied by the sample provider, not from assay-based typing. The study at large found these results: Clinical and demographic metadata were provided uncurated, with the amount varying by source and participant.

The V end gives up 5 bases and the J end 5 bases, leaving 5 bases in the junction not matched to a gene. Spanning cysteine to phenylalanine, the CDR3 consists of 13 amino acids. CDR3 DNA is the only sequence kept; it has 39 bases, read in frame from the first base. Each collaborating institution followed its own protocols to collect whole blood in K2EDTA tubes. For TCRbeta analysis, collaborator samples were shipped as frozen whole blood, as isolated PBMCs, or as DNA extracted from either sample type. This clone was detected a few times. The antigen this receptor binds is unknown. Per-base qualities were not stored, and no clone one base away is much larger. The immunoSEQ Assay, a bias-controlled multiplex PCR, was used to amplify TCRbeta CDR3 regions from genomic DNA. For the original study's pipeline: The number of nucleated cells in each sample was estimated from the amplification of reference gene primers within the assay. Sequence reads were collapsed and filtered to measure the absolute abundance of every unique TCRbeta CDR3 rearrangement. Productive Simpson clonality was computed per sample as the square root of Simpson's diversity index over productive rearrangements. TCRdb retrieved this table from immuneACCESS and kept in-frame rearrangements only. Not all clones are present; in checked studies, unresolved V genes account for under half, and no reason is known for the remainder. V and J calls and clone size are those listed in that table; D and trimming were worked out from the DNA. The sample has around 47,000 clones on record, about 88% of them singletons. Clones ranked in the top ten supply roughly 42% of the sample.

Sample: peripheral blood. This receptor was identified in a human donor in a cohort sampled during active COVID-19. The chain links TRBV12-3 or TRBV12-4 with TRBJ1-2, with 7 bases matching TRBD1. The CDR3 amino acid sequence is: CASSPGTEYGYTF. The base sequence is TGTGCCAGCAGTCCTGGGACAGAATATGGCTACACCTTC.